This TCR beta chain was profiled in a study of blood T cells in healthy people across ages. Total RNA extraction produced at least 5.5 micrograms (per sample) for the study. CDR3 length: 13 amino acids. V lost 3 bases and J 6 bases, leaving 9 bases between the germline ends. This clonotype was counted only a few times. The antigen is not known. A much larger clone differs from this one at a single base, so this may be a read error. Combining a sample-barcoded 5' primer with a J-beta primer mix, a second PCR ran for roughly 6 to 11 cycles. One entry per CDR3 protein, called by TCRdb with MiXCR from the 5' RACE reads. Of 630,000 or so distinct CDR3 sequences in the sample, about 30% are singletons; the top ten hold more than 15%. Study observations and caveats: Roughly linear declines in TCR beta diversity per million T cells occurred with age.

The J gene is TRBJ2-1, the V gene TRBV12-3 or TRBV12-4, with D uncertain. The TCR comes from a woman of 80 years or more in good health. The sequenced sample consisted of blood. CDR3 in DNA: TGTGCCAGCAGTTTCGGACCGCGCAATGAGCAGTTCTTC. It encodes CASSFGPRNEQFF.